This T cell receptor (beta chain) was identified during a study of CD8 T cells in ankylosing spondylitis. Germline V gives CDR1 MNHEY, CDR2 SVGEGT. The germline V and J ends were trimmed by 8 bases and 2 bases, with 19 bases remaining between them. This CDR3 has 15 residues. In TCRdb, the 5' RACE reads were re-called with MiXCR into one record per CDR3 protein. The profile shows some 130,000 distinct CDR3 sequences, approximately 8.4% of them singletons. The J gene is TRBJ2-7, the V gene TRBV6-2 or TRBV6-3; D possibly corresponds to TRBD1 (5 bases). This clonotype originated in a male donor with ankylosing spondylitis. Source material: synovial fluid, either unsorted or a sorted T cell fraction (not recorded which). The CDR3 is CASSLQEAAAYEQYF. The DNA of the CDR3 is TGTGCCAGCTCCCTACAGGAAGCAGCCGCCTACGAGCAGTACTTC.